This T cell receptor (beta chain) was sequenced during a study of blood T cell repertoires in COVID-19. Overall study context: Acute and convalescent COVID-19 specimens originated in the United States, Italy and Spain.

In germline, CDR1 is SGHAT, CDR2 FQNNGV. V gave up 2 bases and J gave up 2 bases; unmatched junction bases: 2. The CDR3 is 16 residues long. Participants were aged roughly 18 to 90 years, lived in roughly 25 US areas, and enrolled virtually. Cohort allocation depended upon clinical history that participants reported. Cohort 3 donors were reported recovered after two negative PCRs, clearance, or symptom resolution. Some clones are missing from TCRdb's copy, which holds only in-frame ones; the method was immunoSEQ multiplex PCR. The sample shows approximately 300,000 clones, roughly nine tenths of them seen only once.

Material: PBMCs or T cells enriched from blood (not recorded which). The sequence was collected from a woman under 30 who had recovered from COVID-19. The V and J genes are TRBV11-2 and TRBJ2-3, with 12 bases aligning to TRBD2. The CDR3 region is CASSLSSGRVTDTQYF. The CDR3 DNA reads TGTGCCAGCAGCTTATCTAGCGGGAGGGTCACAGATACGCAGTATTTT.